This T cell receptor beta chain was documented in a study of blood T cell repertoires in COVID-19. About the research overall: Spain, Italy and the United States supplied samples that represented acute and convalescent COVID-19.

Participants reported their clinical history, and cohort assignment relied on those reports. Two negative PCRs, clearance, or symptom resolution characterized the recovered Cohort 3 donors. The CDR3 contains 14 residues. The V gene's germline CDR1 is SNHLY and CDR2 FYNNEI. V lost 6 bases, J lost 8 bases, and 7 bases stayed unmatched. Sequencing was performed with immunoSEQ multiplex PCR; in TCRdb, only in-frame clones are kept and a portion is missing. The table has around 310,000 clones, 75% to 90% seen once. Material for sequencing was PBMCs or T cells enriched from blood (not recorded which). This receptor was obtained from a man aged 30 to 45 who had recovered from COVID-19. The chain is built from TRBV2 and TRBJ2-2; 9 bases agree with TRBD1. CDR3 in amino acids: CASRRDRETGELFF. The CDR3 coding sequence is TGTGCCAGCAGGAGGGACAGGGAGACGGGGGAGCTGTTTTTT.